These 18 T cell receptor beta chains came from one sample sequenced in a study of T cell responses to AZD1222 COVID-19 vaccine. Libraries were prepared by immunoSEQ multiplex PCR; TCRdb keeps only in-frame clonotypes and omits some of them. This repertoire shows tens of thousands of clones, roughly 87% found once; its top ten account for about 22%. This specimen was peripheral blood, taken on day 0 of AZD1222 vaccination. The receptors originated from an adult in good health.

The chain uses TRBV15 and TRBJ2-7; possibly TRBD1 for D (5 bases). The germline V and J ends were trimmed by 0 bases and 5 bases, with 11 bases remaining between them. Looked up from germline, CDR1 is LNHNV and CDR2 is YYDKDF (reference sequence). There are 14 residues in the CDR3. CDR3 residues: CATSRDVGANEQYF. CDR3 DNA sequence: TGTGCCACCAGCAGAGATGTAGGGGCCAACGAGCAGTACTTC.

The chain employs TRBV12-5 and TRBJ2-3; D is unclear. CDR3 length: 15 amino acids. V shed 1 base and J shed 4 bases, with 12 bases lying between them. Germline lookup yields CDR1 LGHNT and CDR2 FRNRAP. CDR3 DNA sequence: TGTGCTAGTGGTTTGGGTGGCGCACGGGCAGATACGCAGTATTTT. Encoded protein: CASGLGGARADTQYF.

The chain employs TRBV7-6 and TRBJ1-1; no clear D. CDR1 SGHVS and CDR2 FNYEAQ come from the germline V gene. CDR3 length: 13 residues. V lost 5 bases and J lost 3, with 10 bases in between. DNA for the CDR3: TGTGCCAGCAGCCCCCAGAGGGACACTGAAGCTTTCTTT. Amino acid sequence: CASSPQRDTEAFF.

This clone was recorded a few times. This rearrangement joins TRBV10-1 to TRBJ2-7, with D possibly TRBD2 on 6 matching bases. Germline lookup yields CDR1 WNHNN and CDR2 SYGVQD (reference sequence). The CDR3 has 15 residues. V shed 5 bases and J shed 6 bases, with 20 bases lying between them. The CDR3 protein is CASSWDRRERSEQYF. The CDR3 DNA reads as TGCGCCAGCAGTTGGGACCGGCGGGAACGAAGCGAGCAGTACTTC.

This chain uses TRBV19 with TRBJ1-6; D uncertain. Germline V lookup: CDR1 LNHDA, CDR2 SQIVND (reference sequence). This CDR3 comprises 18 residues. The germline V and J ends were trimmed by 5 bases and 6 bases, with 23 bases remaining between them. The CDR3 DNA is TGTGCCAGTAGTGTCCCTCCCCCCGTGACCAGGTTTAATTCACCCCTCCACTTT. Amino acid sequence: CASSVPPPVTRFNSPLHF. The full variable domain, completed using reference TRBV19 and TRBJ1-6, is DGGITQSPKYLFRKEGQNVTLSCEQNLNHDAMYWYRQDPGQGLRLIYYSQIVNDFQKGDIAEGYSVSREKKESFPLTVTSAQKNPTAFYLCASSVPPPVTRFNSPLHFGNGTRLTVT.

The chain uses TRBV9 and TRBJ2-1; D not resolved. The CDR3 loop spans 12 amino acids. Trimming took off 2 bases at V and 8 bases at J, with 8 bases between the two ends. Germline lookup yields CDR1 SGDLS and CDR2 YYNGEE. CDR3 protein: CASSVGPHEQFF. The CDR3, as DNA: TGTGCCAGCAGCGTGGGTCCTCATGAGCAGTTCTTC.

V is TRBV10-1 and J is TRBJ1-2, with TRBD1 identical over 7 bases. The germline V gene has CDR1 WNHNN and CDR2 SYGVQD (reference sequence). V gave up 5 bases and J gave up 3 bases; unmatched junction bases: 6. The CDR3 is 14 amino acids. CDR3 bases: TGCGCCAGCAGTCAAACCGGGACAGACTATGGCTACACCTTC. It yields the protein CASSQTGTDYGYTF.

The chain has TRBV6-1 and TRBJ1-3; the D is unclear. The CDR3 length is 16 residues. Germline CDR1 reads MNHNS; CDR2 reads SASEGT. Trimming left V 3 bases short and J 8 bases short, with 20 bases between. The DNA for the CDR3 is TGTGCCAGCAGTGATCTGGGTCCCGATAACGGAGACACCATATATTTT. Its protein product is CASSDLGPDNGDTIYF.

This rearrangement joins TRBV2 to TRBJ2-2, with 12 bases aligning to TRBD2. V dropped 7 bases and J dropped 7; count of bases not matched to a gene: 7. CDR1 SNHLY and CDR2 FYNNEI come from the germline V gene. This CDR3 is built from 15 residues. The CDR3 DNA follows: TGTGCCAGCAATCCACTAGCGGGAGGCGGCGGGGAGCTGTTTTTT. Amino acid sequence: CASNPLAGGGGELFF.

CDR3 sequence (DNA): TGTGCCTGGGGGGTGGACAGGGGGAATGAGCAGTTCTTC. This codes for CAWGVDRGNEQFF. This sequence joins TRBV30 and TRBJ2-1; 10 bases match TRBD1. V was pared by 5 bases and J by 7 bases, with 5 bases of the junction left unmatched. Germline values: CDR1 GTSNPN, CDR2 SVGIG (reference sequence). The CDR3 covers 13 residues.

The chain couples TRBV5-5 to TRBJ2-7; 7 bases are a match to TRBD1. The CDR3 is made up of 16 amino acids. The V gene's germline CDR1 is SGHKS and CDR2 YYEKEE (reference sequence). The V and J ends lost 2 bases and 3 bases, in that order; junction bases with no gene match: 11. CDR3 sequence reads: CASSLTGVPTSYEQYF. The CDR3 region has the DNA TGTGCCAGCAGCTTAACAGGGGTCCCTACGAGCTACGAGCAGTACTTC.

The rearrangement uses TRBV5-1 and TRBJ2-7, with TRBD2 matching 12 bases. CDR1 is SGHRS, CDR2 YFSETQ, per germline. After removal of 3 bases from V and 1 base from J, the junction contained 17 bases not matched to a gene. The CDR3 totals 20 residues. The CDR3 DNA is TGCGCCAGCAGCTCGGGGACGCCAGGGACTAGCGGGTACACTTCCTACGAGCAGTACTTC. As protein: CASSSGTPGTSGYTSYEQYF.

This clone appeared once. The chain is built from TRBV6-6 and TRBJ2-2; D is perhaps TRBD2 (6 bases). Germline CDR1 reads MNHNY; CDR2 reads SVGAGI (reference sequence). The CDR3 length is 16 residues. Trimming took off 6 bases at V and 2 bases at J, with 16 bases between the two ends. DNA for the CDR3: TGTGCCAGCAGCAAGGAGGGCCCTTACAACACCGGGGAGCTGTTTTTT. It translates to CASSKEGPYNTGELFF.

This clone was counted once. V and J are TRBV3-1 (or the pseudogene TRBV3-2) and TRBJ2-2; 11 positions agree with TRBD2. The germline V gene has CDR1 LGHDT and CDR2 YNNKEL (reference sequence). The ends lost 1 base at V and 5 bases at J; junction bases unmatched: 6. The length of the CDR3 is 17 residues. Here the CDR3 reads CASSQALAGVGTGELFF. The CDR3 DNA sequence: TGTGCCAGCAGCCAAGCACTAGCGGGAGTGGGGACCGGGGAGCTGTTTTTT.

The rearrangement joins TRBV5-1 to TRBJ1-4, with D perhaps TRBD1 (5 bases). V gave up 4 bases and J gave up 4 bases, with 11 bases separating them. This CDR3 has 14 amino acids. Germline CDR1 is SGHRS and CDR2 is YFSETQ. Here the CDR3 DNA reads TGCGCCAGCAGCGACCGGGGCTTTAATGAAAAACTGTTTTTT. It translates to CASSDRGFNEKLFF. The whole variable domain, filled in from reference TRBV5-1 and TRBJ1-4, reads KAGVTQTPRYLIKTRGQQVTLSCSPISGHRSVSWYQQTPGQGLQFLFEYFSETQRNKGNFPGRFSGRQFSNSRSEMNVSTLELGDSALYLCASSDRGFNEKLFFGSGTQLSVL.

The V gene is TRBV7-3, the J gene TRBJ2-2, with 8 bases that match TRBD2. This CDR3 comprises 14 residues. Trimming cost V 0 bases and J 6 bases; bases outside gene matches: 0. CDR1 is SGHTA, CDR2 FQGTGA, per germline. CDR3 DNA: TGTGCCAGCAGCTTAACGGGACTAGCCGGGGAGCTGTTTTTT. Translation: CASSLTGLAGELFF.

The V gene is TRBV12-3 or TRBV12-4, the J gene TRBJ2-3; 9 nucleotides align to TRBD1. The CDR3 has 13 residues. Trimming took 5 bases from V and 6 from J; bases not matched to a gene: 3. As DNA, the CDR3 is TGTGCCAGCAGTCGAACAGGGGGCGATACGCAGTATTTT. Protein: CASSRTGGDTQYF.

The chain joins TRBV9 to TRBJ2-1; 13 nucleotides match TRBD2. With 3 bases clipped from V and 7 bases from J, the junction kept 4 bases outside the gene matches. The germline V gene has CDR1 SGDLS and CDR2 YYNGEE. This CDR3 spans 15 amino acids. The CDR3 DNA sequence: TGTGCCAGCAGCGGCACTAGCGGGAGGGCAAATGAGCAGTTCTTC. This sequence encodes CASSGTSGRANEQFF. Looking up the rest from reference TRBV9 and TRBJ2-1 gives the full variable domain: DSGVTQTPKHLITATGQRVTLRCSPRSGDLSVYWYQQSLDQGLQFLIQYYNGEERAKGNILERFSAQQFPDLHSELNLSSLELGDSALYFCASSGTSGRANEQFFGPGTRLTVL.